This T cell receptor beta chain was observed in a study of blood T cell repertoires in COVID-19. The wider study: Acute and convalescent COVID-19 samples came from the United States, Italy and Spain.

Cohorts were based on clinical histories the participants reported. Authors' analysis steps: Estimation of nucleated cell counts was performed using reference gene primer amplification. Libraries were prepared by immunoSEQ multiplex PCR; TCRdb keeps only in-frame clonotypes and omits some of them. V and J calls and clone size are as listed in that table; D and trimming were resolved from the DNA. The repertoire holds approximately 310,000 clones, with roughly 85% as singletons. CDR3 length equals 13 residues. V was pared by 7 bases and J by 4 bases, with 5 bases of the junction left unmatched. Germline-derived CDR1 and CDR2 are MDHEN and SYDVKM.

Specimen: PBMCs or T cells enriched from blood (not recorded which). V and J are TRBV28 and TRBJ1-2; 8 bases agree with TRBD1. The clonotype was recovered from a woman aged 30 to 39 who had been exposed to COVID-19. The CDR3 is CASTGQGLYGYTF. The CDR3 coding sequence is TGTGCCAGCACTGGACAGGGCCTCTATGGCTACACCTTC.